This T cell receptor beta chain was captured in a study of blood T cells in healthy people across ages. PBMCs were isolated at a quantity of at least 7 million per sample. The V and J ends lost 6 bases and 4 bases, in that order; junction bases with no gene match: 9. The CDR3 extends over 16 amino acids. Notes on the study in general: Naive and antigen-experienced cells could not be conclusively compared, given unsorted PBMCs.

The second PCR ran roughly 7 to 12 cycles with a sample-barcoded 5' primer and J-beta primers. TCRdb ran MiXCR on the 5' RACE reads and lists one entry per CDR3 protein. This table holds about 640,000 distinct CDR3 sequences, roughly three fifths found once. Worth noting for this clonotype: Its target is not known.

This sequence was found in a man in his sixties in good health. The chain uses TRBV12-3 or TRBV12-4 and TRBJ2-5; 12 nucleotides agree with TRBD2. Sequencing was done on a sample of blood. The CDR3 DNA follows: TGTGCCAGCAGCCGAACCCTAGCGGGGGGGTTAGAGACCCAGTACTTC. Amino acid sequence: CASSRTLAGGLETQYF.